This T cell receptor beta chain emerged from a study of T cell responses to AZD1222 COVID-19 vaccine. Only in-frame clones appear in the TCRdb table, and some are missing; sequencing was by immunoSEQ multiplex PCR. The data show 110,000 to 150,000 clones, with over 90% seen just once and less than 6.5% held by the top ten. V dropped 7 bases and J dropped 4; count of bases not matched to a gene: 7. The CDR3 has 14 amino acids. Germline-derived CDR1 and CDR2 are WSHSY and SAAADI. The sequencing here drew on peripheral blood, taken on day 0 of AZD1222 vaccination. The chain is built from TRBV10-2 and TRBJ2-5; 9 bases agree with TRBD1. The sequence was obtained from an adult in good health. CDR3: CASKSGQGGETQYF. In DNA, the CDR3 is TGCGCCAGCAAGTCGGGACAGGGAGGAGAGACCCAGTACTTC.